Listed here is a single TCR beta chain. The PCR had 60 Vbeta and 13 Jbeta primers. The repertoire was sequenced with immunoSEQ multiplex PCR; TCRdb's copy has only in-frame clones and lacks some. The sample table sets out over 100,000 clones. V was clipped by 5 bases and J by 5 bases, with 13 bases between them. This CDR3 contains 14 residues. Germline V CDR1 and CDR2: WSHSY, SAAADI. The data derive from a study of cytomegalovirus exposure and HLA in healthy donors. The chain couples TRBV10-2 to TRBJ2-4, with D maybe TRBD1 (5 bases). Input material: PBMCs. The origin of this receptor is a man aged 40-49 years in good health and CMV-seropositive. In DNA, the CDR3 is TGCGCCAGCAGTTCGACAGAATCCGAAAACATTCAGTACTTC. This sequence encodes CASSSTESENIQYF.